This T cell receptor (beta chain) was captured in a study of OX40 agonist ivuxolimab in advanced cancers. Across the study: Earlier anti-PD-1, anti-PD-L1 or anti-CTLA-4 therapy was permitted; around 40% had received some.

Generated by immunoSEQ multiplex PCR, the TCRdb table keeps only in-frame clones and is missing some. Of some 19,000 clones in the sample, approximately 77% were seen once. On this clone: Its target is unknown.

CDR1 and CDR2 (germline): PRHDT, FYEKMQ (reference sequence). The CDR3 sequence is 16 residues long. The ends lost 6 bases at V and 2 bases at J; junction bases unmatched: 9. Overall study results and limits: The mean number of expanded clones was higher in CD8+ T cells than in CD4+.

The sequences come from CD4+ or CD8+ T cells sorted from blood, collected in a trial of the OX40 agonist ivuxolimab. The receptor comes from an adult with an advanced solid tumor such as melanoma, head and neck, liver or kidney cancer. V gene TRBV13 combines with J gene TRBJ2-3, with TRBD2 matching 9 bases. The CDR3 here is CASSSFAGGPTDTQYF. The CDR3 coding sequence is TGTGCCAGCAGTTCCTTCGCGGGAGGGCCCACAGATACGCAGTATTTT. Using reference TRBV13 and TRBJ2-3 for the parts outside the CDR3, the full variable domain is AAGVIQSPRHLIKEKRETATLKCYPIPRHDTVYWYQQGPGQDPQFLISFYEKMQSDKGSIPDRFSAQQFSDYHSELNMSSLELGDSALYFCASSSFAGGPTDTQYFGPGTRLTVL.